What follows describes a single T cell receptor beta chain. The data are from a study of T cell responses to AZD1222 COVID-19 vaccine. The wider study: Pooled samples include second doses given at about 4 or 12 weeks.

The CDR3 is made up of 14 amino acids. Trimming removed 3 bases from V and 3 bases from J; junction bases left unmatched: 5. Germline-derived CDR1 and CDR2 are MDHEN and SYDVKM. This table comes from immunoSEQ multiplex PCR, and its TCRdb copy is limited to in-frame clones, with some not included. Among more than 80,000 clones listed, about nine tenths were seen once. The source material was peripheral blood, sampled on day 0 of AZD1222 vaccination. The chain combines TRBV28 with TRBJ2-7, with TRBD1 identical over 7 bases. The receptor was derived from an adult in good health. CDR3 nucleotides: TGTGCCAGCAGTTTGGGGACAGAGATCTACGAGCAGTACTTC. It codes for CASSLGTEIYEQYF.